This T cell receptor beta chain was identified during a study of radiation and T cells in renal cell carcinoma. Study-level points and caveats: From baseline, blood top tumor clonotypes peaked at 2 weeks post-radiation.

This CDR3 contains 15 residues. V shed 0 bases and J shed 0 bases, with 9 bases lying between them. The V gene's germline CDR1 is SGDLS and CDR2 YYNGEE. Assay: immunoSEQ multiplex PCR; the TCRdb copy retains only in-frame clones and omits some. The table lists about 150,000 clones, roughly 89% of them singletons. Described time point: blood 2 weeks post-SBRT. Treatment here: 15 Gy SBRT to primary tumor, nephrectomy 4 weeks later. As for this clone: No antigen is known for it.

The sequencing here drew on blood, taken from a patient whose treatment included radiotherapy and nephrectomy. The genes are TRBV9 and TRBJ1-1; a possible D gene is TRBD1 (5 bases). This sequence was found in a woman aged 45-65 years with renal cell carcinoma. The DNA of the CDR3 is TGTGCCAGCAGCGTAGGGGGCCCTATGAACACTGAAGCTTTCTTT. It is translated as CASSVGGPMNTEAFF.